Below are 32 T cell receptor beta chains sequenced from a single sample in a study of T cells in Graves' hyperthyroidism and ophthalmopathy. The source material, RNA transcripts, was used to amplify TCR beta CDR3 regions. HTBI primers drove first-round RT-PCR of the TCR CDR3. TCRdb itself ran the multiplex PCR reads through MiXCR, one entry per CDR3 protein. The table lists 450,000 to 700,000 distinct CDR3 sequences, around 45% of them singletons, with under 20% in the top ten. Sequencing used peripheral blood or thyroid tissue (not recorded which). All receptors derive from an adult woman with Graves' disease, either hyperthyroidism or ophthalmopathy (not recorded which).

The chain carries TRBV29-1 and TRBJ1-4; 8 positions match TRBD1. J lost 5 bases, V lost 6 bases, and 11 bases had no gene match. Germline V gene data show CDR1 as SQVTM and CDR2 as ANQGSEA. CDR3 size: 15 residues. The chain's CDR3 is CSVPPWDRSNEKLFF. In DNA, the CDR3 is TGCAGCGTCCCGCCATGGGACAGGTCCAATGAAAAACTGTTTTTT.

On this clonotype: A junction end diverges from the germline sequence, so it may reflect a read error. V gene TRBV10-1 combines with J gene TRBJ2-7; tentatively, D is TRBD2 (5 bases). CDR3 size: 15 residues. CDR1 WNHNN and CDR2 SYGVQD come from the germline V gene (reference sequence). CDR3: CASSYSWRIGGEQYF. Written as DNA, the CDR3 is TGTGCCAGCAGTTACTCGTGGCGCATCGGAGGAGAGCAGTACTTC.

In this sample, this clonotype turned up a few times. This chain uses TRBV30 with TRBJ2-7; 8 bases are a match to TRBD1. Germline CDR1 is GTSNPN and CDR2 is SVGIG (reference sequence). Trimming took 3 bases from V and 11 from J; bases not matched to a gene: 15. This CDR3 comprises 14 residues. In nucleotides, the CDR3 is TGTGCCTGGAGCGACGAAGGACAGGGTTGGATAGAGTACTTC. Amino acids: CAWSDEGQGWIEYF. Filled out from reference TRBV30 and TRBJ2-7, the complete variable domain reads SQTIHQWPATLVQPVGSPLSLECTVEGTSNPNLYWYRQAAGRGLQLLFYSVGIGQISSEVPQNLSASRPQDRQFILSSKKLLLSDSGFYLCAWSDEGQGWIEYFGPGTRLTVT.

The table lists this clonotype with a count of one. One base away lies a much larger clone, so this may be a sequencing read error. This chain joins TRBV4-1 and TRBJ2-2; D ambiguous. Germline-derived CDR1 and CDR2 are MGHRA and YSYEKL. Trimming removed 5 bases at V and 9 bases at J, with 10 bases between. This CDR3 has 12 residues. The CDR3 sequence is CASSYYTRELFF. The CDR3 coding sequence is TGCGCCAGCAGCTACTATACGCGGGAGCTGTTTTTT.

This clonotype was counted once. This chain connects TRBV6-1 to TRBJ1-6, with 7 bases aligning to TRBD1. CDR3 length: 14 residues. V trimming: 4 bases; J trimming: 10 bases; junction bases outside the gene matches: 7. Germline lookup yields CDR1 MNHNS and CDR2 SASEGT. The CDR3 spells CASSGTGAGSPLHF. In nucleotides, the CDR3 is TGTGCCAGCAGTGGAACAGGGGCGGGGTCACCCCTCCACTTT.

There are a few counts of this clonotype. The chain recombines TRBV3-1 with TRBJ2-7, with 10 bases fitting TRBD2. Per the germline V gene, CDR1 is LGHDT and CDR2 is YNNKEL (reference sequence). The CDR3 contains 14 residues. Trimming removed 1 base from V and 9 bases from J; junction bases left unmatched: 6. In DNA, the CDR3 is TGTGCCAGCAGCCAAGCTAGCGGGAGTACGGTGCAGTACTTC. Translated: CASSQASGSTVQYF.

CDR3 protein: CSVGRDTQYF. The DNA of the CDR3 is TGCAGCGTGGGACGTGACACCCAGTACTTC. This rearrangement joins TRBV29-1 to TRBJ2-5, with D tentatively TRBD1 or TRBD2 (5 bases each). V gave up 6 bases and J gave up 8 bases, with 10 bases separating them. The CDR3 consists of 10 residues. Looked up from germline, CDR1 is SQVTM and CDR2 is ANQGSEA. The full variable domain, completed using reference TRBV29-1 and TRBJ2-5, is SAVISQKPSRDICQRGTSLTIQCQVDSQVTMMFWYRQQPGQSLTLIATANQGSEATYESGFVIDKFPISRPNLTFSTLTVSNMSPEDSSIYLCSVGRDTQYFGPGTRLLVL.

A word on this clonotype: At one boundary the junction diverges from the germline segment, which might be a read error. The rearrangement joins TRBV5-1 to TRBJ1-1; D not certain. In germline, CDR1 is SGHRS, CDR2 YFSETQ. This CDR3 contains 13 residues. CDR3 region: CTSSLAPNTEAFF. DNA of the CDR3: TGCACCAGCAGCTTGGCCCCGAACACTGAAGCCTTCTTT.

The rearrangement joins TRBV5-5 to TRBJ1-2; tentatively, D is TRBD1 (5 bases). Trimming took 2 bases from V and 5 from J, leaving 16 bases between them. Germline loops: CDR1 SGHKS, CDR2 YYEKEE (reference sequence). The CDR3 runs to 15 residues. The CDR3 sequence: CASSLLGATGYGYTF. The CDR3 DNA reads TGTGCCAGCAGCTTATTAGGGGCAACGGGATATGGCTACACCTTC.

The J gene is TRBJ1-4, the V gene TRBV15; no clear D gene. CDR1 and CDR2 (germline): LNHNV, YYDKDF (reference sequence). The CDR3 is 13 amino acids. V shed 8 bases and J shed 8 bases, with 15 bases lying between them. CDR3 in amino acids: CATARGSTEKLFF. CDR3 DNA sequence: TGTGCCACCGCCCGCGGCAGCACAGAAAAACTGTTTTTT.

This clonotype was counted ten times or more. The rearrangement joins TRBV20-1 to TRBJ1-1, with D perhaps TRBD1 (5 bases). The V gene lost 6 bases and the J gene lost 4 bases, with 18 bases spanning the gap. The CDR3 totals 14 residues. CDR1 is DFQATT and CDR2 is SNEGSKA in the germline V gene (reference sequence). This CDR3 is CSALSGGRVTEAFF. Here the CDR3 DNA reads TGCAGTGCCCTCAGCGGGGGGAGGGTCACTGAAGCTTTCTTT.

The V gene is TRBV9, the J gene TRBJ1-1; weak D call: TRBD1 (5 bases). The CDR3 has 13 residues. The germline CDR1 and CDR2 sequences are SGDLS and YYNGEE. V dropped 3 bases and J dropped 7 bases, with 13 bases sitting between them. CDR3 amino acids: CASSDPQGLEAFF. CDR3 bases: TGTGCCAGCAGCGACCCCCAGGGACTTGAAGCTTTCTTT. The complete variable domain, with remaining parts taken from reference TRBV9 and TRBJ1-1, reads DSGVTQTPKHLITATGQRVTLRCSPRSGDLSVYWYQQSLDQGLQFLIQYYNGEERAKGNILERFSAQQFPDLHSELNLSSLELGDSALYFCASSDPQGLEAFFGQGTRLTVV.

The CDR3 region has the DNA TGTGCCAGCAGCTCAAGTATCGGGACTGGTCGTGGCTACACCTTC. This sequence encodes CASSSSIGTGRGYTF. The chain carries TRBV11-2 and TRBJ1-2; tentative D call: TRBD1 (5 bases). Trimming took off 4 bases at V and 7 bases at J, with 19 bases between the two ends. Germline assignment: CDR1 SGHAT and CDR2 FQNNGV. The CDR3 length is 15 residues.

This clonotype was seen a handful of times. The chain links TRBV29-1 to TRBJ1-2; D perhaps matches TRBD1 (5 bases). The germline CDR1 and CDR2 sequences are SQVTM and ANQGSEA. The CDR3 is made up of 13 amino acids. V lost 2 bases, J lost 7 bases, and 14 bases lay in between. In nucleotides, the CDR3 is TGCAGCGTTGAATCCCCTCCGAGGGGTGGCTACACCTTC. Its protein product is CSVESPPRGGYTF.

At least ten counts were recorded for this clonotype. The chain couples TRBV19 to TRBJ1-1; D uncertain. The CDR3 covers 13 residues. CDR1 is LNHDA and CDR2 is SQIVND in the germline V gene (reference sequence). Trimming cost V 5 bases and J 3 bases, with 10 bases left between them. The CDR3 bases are TGTGCCAGTAGTGTTTCAAGGGACACTGAAGCTTTCTTT. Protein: CASSVSRDTEAFF.

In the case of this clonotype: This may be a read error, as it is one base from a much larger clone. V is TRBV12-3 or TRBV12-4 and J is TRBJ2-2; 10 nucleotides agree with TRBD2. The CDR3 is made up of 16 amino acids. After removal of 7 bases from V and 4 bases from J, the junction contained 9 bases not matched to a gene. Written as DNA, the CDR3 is TGTGCCAGCAATGGACCTAGCGGGAGCGCCACCGGGGAGCTGTTTTTT. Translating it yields CASNGPSGSATGELFF.

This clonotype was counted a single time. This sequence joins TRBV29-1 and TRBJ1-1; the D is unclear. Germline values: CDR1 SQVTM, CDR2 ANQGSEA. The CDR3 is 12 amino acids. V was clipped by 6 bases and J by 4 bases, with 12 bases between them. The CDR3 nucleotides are TGCAGCGTCTCTGGACCGTCCACTGAAGCTTTCTTT. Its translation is CSVSGPSTEAFF.

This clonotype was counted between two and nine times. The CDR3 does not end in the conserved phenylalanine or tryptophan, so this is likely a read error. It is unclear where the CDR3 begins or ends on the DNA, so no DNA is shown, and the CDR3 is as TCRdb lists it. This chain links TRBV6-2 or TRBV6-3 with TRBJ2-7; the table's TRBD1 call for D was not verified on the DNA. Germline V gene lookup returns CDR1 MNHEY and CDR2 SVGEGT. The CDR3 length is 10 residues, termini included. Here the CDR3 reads CASTAVGGST.

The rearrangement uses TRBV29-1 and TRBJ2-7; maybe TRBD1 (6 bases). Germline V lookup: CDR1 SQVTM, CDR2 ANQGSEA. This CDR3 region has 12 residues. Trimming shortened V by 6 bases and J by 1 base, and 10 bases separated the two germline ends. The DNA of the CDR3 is TGCAGCGTCCGGGACAAGTCCTACGAGCAGTACTTC. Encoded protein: CSVRDKSYEQYF.

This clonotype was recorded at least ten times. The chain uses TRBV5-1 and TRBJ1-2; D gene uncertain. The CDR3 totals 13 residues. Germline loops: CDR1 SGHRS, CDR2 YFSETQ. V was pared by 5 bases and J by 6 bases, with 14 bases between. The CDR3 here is CASRDEGGDGYTF. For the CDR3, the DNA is TGCGCCAGCAGGGACGAAGGTGGAGATGGCTACACCTTC.

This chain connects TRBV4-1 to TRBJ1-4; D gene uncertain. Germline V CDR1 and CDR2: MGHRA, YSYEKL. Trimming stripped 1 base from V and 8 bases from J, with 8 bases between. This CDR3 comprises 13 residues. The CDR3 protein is CASSQGEREKLFF. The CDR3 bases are TGCGCCAGCAGCCAAGGGGAGCGAGAAAAACTGTTTTTT.

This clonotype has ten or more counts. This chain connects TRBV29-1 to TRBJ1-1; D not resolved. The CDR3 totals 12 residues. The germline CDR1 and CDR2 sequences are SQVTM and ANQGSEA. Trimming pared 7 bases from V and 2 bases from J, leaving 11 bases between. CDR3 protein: CSARAENTEAFF. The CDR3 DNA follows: TGCAGCGCCCGCGCGGAAAACACTGAAGCTTTCTTT.

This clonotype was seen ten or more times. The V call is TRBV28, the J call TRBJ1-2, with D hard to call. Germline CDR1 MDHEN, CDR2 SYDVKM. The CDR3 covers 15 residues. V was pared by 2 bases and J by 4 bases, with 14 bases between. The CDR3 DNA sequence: TGTGCCAGCAGTTTACCCCAGACCGACATCTATGGCTACACCTTC. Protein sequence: CASSLPQTDIYGYTF.

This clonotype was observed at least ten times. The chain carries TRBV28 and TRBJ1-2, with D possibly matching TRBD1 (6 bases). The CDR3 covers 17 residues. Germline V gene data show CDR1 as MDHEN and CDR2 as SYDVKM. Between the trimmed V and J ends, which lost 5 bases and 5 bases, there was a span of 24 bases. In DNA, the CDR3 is TGTGCCAGCAGTCCAGTAGATGGGACAACTTCAGATTATGGCTACACCTTC. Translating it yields CASSPVDGTTSDYGYTF.

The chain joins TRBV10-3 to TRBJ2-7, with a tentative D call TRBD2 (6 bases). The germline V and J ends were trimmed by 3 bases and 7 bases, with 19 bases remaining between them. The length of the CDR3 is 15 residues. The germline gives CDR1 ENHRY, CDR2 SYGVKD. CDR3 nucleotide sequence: TGTGCCATCAGTGAAGTGGGGCCACCGGAGGGAGAGCAGTACTTC. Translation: CAISEVGPPEGEQYF.

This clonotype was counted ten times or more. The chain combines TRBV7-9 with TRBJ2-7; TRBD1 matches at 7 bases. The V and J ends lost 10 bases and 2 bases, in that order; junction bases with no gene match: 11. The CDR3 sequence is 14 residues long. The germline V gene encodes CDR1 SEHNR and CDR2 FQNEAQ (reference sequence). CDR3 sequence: CANPPGGDPYEQYF. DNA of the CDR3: TGTGCCAACCCACCAGGGGGTGACCCCTACGAGCAGTACTTC.

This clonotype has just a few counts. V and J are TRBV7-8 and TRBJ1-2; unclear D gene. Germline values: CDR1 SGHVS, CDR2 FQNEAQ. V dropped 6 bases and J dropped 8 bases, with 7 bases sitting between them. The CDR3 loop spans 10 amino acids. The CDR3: CASSLQGYTF. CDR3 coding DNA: TGTGCCAGCAGTCTCCAGGGCTACACCTTC.

DNA for the CDR3: TGTGCCAGCAGCCAAGAGGGGGGTGAAAAACTGTTTTTT. The encoded protein is CASSQEGGEKLFF. The chain recombines TRBV3-1 with TRBJ1-4; D is possibly TRBD1 (5 bases). The V end was cut by 0 bases, the J end by 7 bases, with 6 bases between. This CDR3 contains 13 residues. In germline, CDR1 is LGHDT, CDR2 YNNKEL (reference sequence).

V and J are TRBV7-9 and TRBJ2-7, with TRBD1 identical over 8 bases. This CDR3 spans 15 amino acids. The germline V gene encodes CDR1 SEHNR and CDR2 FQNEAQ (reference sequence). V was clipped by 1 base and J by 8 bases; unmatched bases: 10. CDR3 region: CASSLGAGGNPQQYF. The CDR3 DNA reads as TGTGCCAGCAGCTTAGGGGCAGGGGGCAATCCCCAGCAGTACTTC.

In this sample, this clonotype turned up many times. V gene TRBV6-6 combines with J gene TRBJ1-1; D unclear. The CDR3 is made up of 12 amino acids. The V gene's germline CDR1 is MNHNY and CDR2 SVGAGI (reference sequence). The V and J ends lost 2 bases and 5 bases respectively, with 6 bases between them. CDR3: CASSYRETEAFF. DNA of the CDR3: TGTGCCAGCAGTTACCGGGAAACTGAAGCTTTCTTT.

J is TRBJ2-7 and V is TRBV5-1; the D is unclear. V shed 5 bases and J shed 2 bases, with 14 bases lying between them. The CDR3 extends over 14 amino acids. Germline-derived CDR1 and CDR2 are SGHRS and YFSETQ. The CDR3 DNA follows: TGCGCCAGCAGTCAGAAAGGCCCAGCCTACGAGCAGTACTTC. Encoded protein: CASSQKGPAYEQYF.

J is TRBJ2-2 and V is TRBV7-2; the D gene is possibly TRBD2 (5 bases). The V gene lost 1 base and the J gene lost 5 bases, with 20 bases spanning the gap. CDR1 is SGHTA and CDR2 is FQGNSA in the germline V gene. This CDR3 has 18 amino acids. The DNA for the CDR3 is TGTGCCAGCAGCTTAGAGTCTAGAGGGAATTTTGGGACCGGGGAGCTGTTTTTT. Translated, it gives CASSLESRGNFGTGELFF.